A single sample gave rise to the 20 T cell receptor beta chains below, sequenced in a study of blood T cells in healthy people across ages (dated by TCRdb to between 2014 and 2017). Library construction relied on 5' RACE. Data came from an Illumina HiSeq 2500. A second 7 to 11 cycle PCR used a sample-barcoded 5' primer and a J-beta primer mix. TCRdb reprocessed the public reads (quality trimming at Q25 with fastp, clone calling with MiXCR) and kept in-frame beta chains. Merged by CDR3 protein, the rows form single entries marked with the most common genes and DNA. This sample comprises hundreds of thousands of distinct CDR3 sequences, 58% of them detected only once. Approximately 21% of the sample belongs to the ten largest clones. The sample taken for sequencing was blood. All receptors derive from a man younger than 45 in good health.

This clonotype was counted ten times or more. The chain couples TRBV7-8 to TRBJ2-1, with TRBD2 matching over 8 bases. The length of the CDR3 is 18 residues. Per germline, CDR1 SGHVS and CDR2 FQNEAQ. The V and J ends lost 1 base and 6 bases, in that order; junction bases with no gene match: 14. The CDR3 DNA reads as TGTGCCAGCAGCTTAGGAGCGGGAGCGAGGTTACTGGTCAATGAGCAGTTCTTC. It is translated as CASSLGAGARLLVNEQFF.

The chain employs TRBV6-5 and TRBJ2-4, with TRBD2 matching over 8 bases. The CDR3 consists of 15 residues. V lost 0 bases to trimming and J lost 6 bases; unmatched junction nucleotides: 4. Per the germline V gene, CDR1 is MNHEY and CDR2 is SVGAGI. CDR3 bases: TGTGCCAGCAGTTACTCGAATGCGGGGGGAAACATTCAGTACTTC. Amino acids: CASSYSNAGGNIQYF.

The chain uses TRBV28 and TRBJ1-5, with 7 positions matching TRBD1. V lost 5 bases to trimming and J lost 5 bases; unmatched junction nucleotides: 6. CDR1 is MDHEN, CDR2 SYDVKM, per germline. This CDR3 contains 14 residues. This CDR3 is CASSQGGGDQPQHF. The CDR3 nucleotides read TGTGCCAGCAGTCAGGGGGGTGGGGATCAGCCCCAGCATTTT.

V is TRBV6-5 and J is TRBJ2-5; D might be TRBD2 (6 bases). The germline V gene has CDR1 MNHEY and CDR2 SVGAGI. The CDR3 contains 17 residues. Trimming cost V 0 bases and J 1 base, with 15 bases left between them. The CDR3 spells CASSYSSAGSTQETQYF. The CDR3 DNA reads TGTGCCAGCAGTTACTCGAGTGCGGGGTCTACCCAAGAGACCCAGTACTTC.

The chain uses TRBV7-2 and TRBJ2-5; the match to TRBD2 covers 7 bases. The DNA end is a closer match to TRBJ2-7, so the J assignment may be wrong. From germline, CDR1 is SGHTA and CDR2 FQGNSA. This CDR3 has 17 amino acids. CDR3 nucleotides: TGTGCCAGCAGCTTCCGTAATCCAGCGGGATCCGGTTACGAGCAGTACTTC. The encoded protein is CASSFRNPAGSGYEQYF.

This sequence joins TRBV10-3 and TRBJ2-3; 7 bases are shared with TRBD2. J gave up 4 bases and V 7 bases, and 5 bases lay outside the gene matches. From germline, CDR1 is ENHRY and CDR2 SYGVKD. This CDR3 spans 13 amino acids. CDR3 sequence: CAIKSGVADTQYF. CDR3 coding DNA: TGTGCCATCAAAAGCGGGGTGGCAGATACGCAGTATTTT.

This clonotype was detected only once. The chain uses TRBV6-2 or TRBV6-3 and TRBJ1-1; D is uncertain. The V gene lost 5 bases and the J gene lost 4 bases, with 26 bases spanning the gap. CDR1 MNHEY and CDR2 SVGEGT come from the germline V gene. This CDR3 spans 18 amino acids. The CDR3 sequence is CASSDPLTTNGVITEAFF. Here the CDR3 DNA reads TGTGCCAGCAGTGACCCCCTGACAACAAATGGGGTCATCACTGAAGCTTTCTTT.

This clonotype was picked up a small number of times. The V and J genes are TRBV6-5 and TRBJ1-2; 9 positions agree with TRBD1. CDR1 is MNHEY and CDR2 is SVGAGI in the germline V gene. The CDR3 is 15 residues long. After removal of 2 bases from V and 5 bases from J, the junction contained 6 bases not matched to a gene. The CDR3 is CASSYTGTGRYGYTF. The DNA of the CDR3 is TGTGCCAGCAGTTACACCGGGACAGGGAGATATGGCTACACCTTC.

The V gene is TRBV27, the J gene TRBJ2-4; TRBD1 or TRBD2 may be the D gene (5 bases each). Matching the DNA end better, TRBJ2-7 makes the J call doubtful. CDR1 and CDR2 from the germline V gene are MNHEY and SMNVEV (reference sequence). The CDR3 extends over 17 amino acids. The CDR3 DNA is TGTGCCAGCAGTCTTGACGGGGCCCCACGAGGAGGTTACGAGCAGTACTTC. Translated, it gives CASSLDGAPRGGYEQYF.

This clonotype appeared many times. The V call is TRBV7-2, the J call TRBJ2-1, with 9 bases lining up with TRBD2. Germline V CDR1 and CDR2: SGHTA, FQGNSA. V trimming: 1 base; J trimming: 15 bases; junction bases outside the gene matches: 4. The CDR3 spans 12 residues. The CDR3 DNA reads TGTGCCAGCAGCTTAGTAGCGGGAGTACGGTTCTTC. Translated: CASSLVAGVRFF.

This clonotype was picked up a small number of times. The rearrangement links TRBV6-6 to TRBJ2-4, with a possible D match to TRBD1 (5 bases). The better agreement between TRBJ2-7 and the DNA end casts doubt on the J call. Germline CDR1 and CDR2: MNHNY and SVGAGI (reference sequence). The CDR3 has 14 amino acids. The CDR3 DNA follows: TGTGCCAGCAGTTACAATAGGGGTCCCTACGAGCAGTACTTC. Translated: CASSYNRGPYEQYF.

This clonotype was detected a few times. This chain uses TRBV29-1 with TRBJ2-7, with D possibly being TRBD2 (5 bases). The CDR3 totals 13 residues. Germline-derived CDR1 and CDR2 are SQVTM and ANQGSEA. V was cut by 4 bases and J by 5 bases, with 15 bases left in between. CDR3 nucleotide sequence: TGCAGCGTTGCGGGCGGGCCGGCGCACGAGCAGTACTTC. Its translation: CSVAGGPAHEQYF.

This chain joins TRBV2 and TRBJ1-2; D is unresolved. Looked up from germline, CDR1 is SNHLY and CDR2 is FYNNEI. This CDR3 comprises 12 residues. V was pared by 5 bases and J by 9 bases, with 13 bases between. CDR3 sequence: CASSTGELSYTF. The CDR3 DNA reads TGTGCCAGCAGTACCGGGGAGCTGAGCTACACCTTC.

This clonotype has just a few counts. The rearrangement joins TRBV6-5 to TRBJ2-7; TRBD2 matches at 8 bases. The CDR3 contains 16 residues. Trimming at V came to 0 bases and at J to 6 bases, leaving 10 bases not matched to a gene. Germline lookup yields CDR1 MNHEY and CDR2 SVGAGI. The CDR3 spells CASSYSFSGGAIEQYF. In DNA form, the CDR3 reads TGTGCCAGCAGTTACTCGTTCTCCGGGGGGGCCATCGAGCAGTACTTC.

The chain carries TRBV6-1 and TRBJ1-2, with D possibly matching TRBD1 (5 bases). Trimming took off 6 bases at V and 5 bases at J, with 13 bases between the two ends. The CDR3 has 13 residues. Germline CDR1 is MNHNS and CDR2 is SASEGT. The DNA of the CDR3 is TGTGCCAGCAGGCACGGCAGGGAGTATGGCTACACCTTC. Translation gives CASRHGREYGYTF.

This clonotype was observed a few times. The J gene is TRBJ2-1, the V gene TRBV7-9; D remains unclear. The V end lost 1 base, the J end lost 5 bases, and 12 bases lay between the germline ends. Germline assignment: CDR1 SEHNR and CDR2 FQNEAQ (reference sequence). The CDR3 runs 15 residues. The CDR3 region is CASSLEVWQHNEQFF. The DNA of the CDR3 is TGTGCCAGCAGCTTAGAAGTGTGGCAGCACAATGAGCAGTTCTTC.

J is TRBJ2-1 and V is TRBV20-1; 9 bases are a match to TRBD2. This CDR3 is built from 16 residues. With V trimmed by 3 bases and J by 5 bases, 11 bases remained unmatched. The germline V gene has CDR1 DFQATT and CDR2 SNEGSKA (reference sequence). The CDR3 bases are TGCAGTGCTAGCCCTACGAGCGGGAGGAGAGACAATGAGCAGTTCTTC. Translated: CSASPTSGRRDNEQFF.

This clonotype was detected many times. In nucleotides, the CDR3 is TGTGCCAGCAGCCTACTGGGGGGTGGCTACACCTTC. This codes for CASSLLGGGYTF. The chain has TRBV2 and TRBJ1-2; the D gene is possibly TRBD1 (5 bases). V lost 6 bases, J lost 7 bases, and 12 bases lay in between. The germline V gene has CDR1 SNHLY and CDR2 FYNNEI. The CDR3 length is 12 residues.

The rearrangement uses TRBV10-3 and TRBJ1-2; 9 positions match TRBD1. Germline V lookup: CDR1 ENHRY, CDR2 SYGVKD. This CDR3 contains 16 residues. With 2 bases clipped from V and 2 bases from J, the junction kept 6 bases outside the gene matches. CDR3 amino acids: CAISEPGQGPNYGYTF. DNA of the CDR3: TGTGCCATCAGTGAGCCGGGACAGGGACCCAACTATGGCTACACCTTC.

This clonotype was observed a few times. This chain links TRBV9 with TRBJ2-3, with TRBD1 identical over 10 bases. V shed 3 bases, J shed 6 bases, and the junction held 4 bases outside the gene matches. The germline V gene encodes CDR1 SGDLS and CDR2 YYNGEE. CDR3 size: 14 residues. In DNA, the CDR3 is TGTGCCAGCAGCGCCGGGACAGGGGTTGATACGCAGTATTTT. This translates into CASSAGTGVDTQYF.